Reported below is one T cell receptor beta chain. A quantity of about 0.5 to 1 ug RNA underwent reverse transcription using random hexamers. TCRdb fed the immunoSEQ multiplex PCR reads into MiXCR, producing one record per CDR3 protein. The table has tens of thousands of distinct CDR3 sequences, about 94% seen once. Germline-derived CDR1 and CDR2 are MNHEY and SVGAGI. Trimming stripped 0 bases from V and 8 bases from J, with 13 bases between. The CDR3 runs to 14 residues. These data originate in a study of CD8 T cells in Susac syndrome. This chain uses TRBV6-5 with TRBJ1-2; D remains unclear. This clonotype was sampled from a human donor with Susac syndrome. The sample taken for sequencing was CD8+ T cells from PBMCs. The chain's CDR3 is CASSYSIFSGGYTF. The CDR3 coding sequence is TGTGCCAGCAGTTACTCGATCTTCAGTGGCGGCTACACCTTC.